One TCR beta chain is described in this entry. The CDR3 loop spans 17 amino acids. The J segment lost 5 bases and the V segment lost 2 bases, leaving 13 bases of the junction unmatched. Germline V CDR1 and CDR2: MNHEY, SVGEGT. This record comes from a study of control samples from healthy donors and cancer patients. Sequenced by immunoSEQ multiplex PCR; TCRdb stores in-frame clones only, minus some. Among 60,000 to 100,000 clones listed, 89% were seen once. The chain recombines TRBV6-2 or TRBV6-3 with TRBJ1-1; the match to TRBD1 covers 8 bases. This clonotype was obtained from a man between 45 and 60 years old in good health. The sample comprised blood. The CDR3 DNA is TGTGCCAGCAGTTACCAAGCCGGGACAGGTTTTTTGACTGAAGCTTTCTTT. It encodes CASSYQAGTGFLTEAFF.